The 14 T cell receptor beta chains given below trace back to one sample, sequenced in a study of blood T cell repertoires in COVID-19. Data came from immunoSEQ multiplex PCR; TCRdb stores just in-frame clones and leaves some out. Of some 160,000 clones listed, 70% to 90% are singletons. Sequenced input: peripheral blood. The receptors were gathered from a man between 60 and 75 years old with acute or convalescent COVID-19.

The chain recombines TRBV29-1 with TRBJ2-1; possible D gene TRBD2, 5 bases. Germline assignment: CDR1 SQVTM and CDR2 ANQGSEA. The CDR3 has 13 residues. The V end was cut by 3 bases, the J end by 1 base, with 7 bases between. CDR3 in DNA: TGCAGCGTTGACGGGGTTTCCTACAATGAGCAGTTCTTC. This translates into CSVDGVSYNEQFF.

The chain recombines TRBV4-3 with TRBJ2-3; TRBD1 matches 9 bases. The length of the CDR3 is 15 residues. Germline loops: CDR1 LGHNA, CDR2 YSLEER. Germline trimming cut 4 bases from V and 3 bases from J; bases unmatched to any gene: 5. In nucleotides, the CDR3 is TGCGCCAGCAGCCCCCAGGGGACAGGGACAGATACGCAGTATTTT. It specifies CASSPQGTGTDTQYF.

The chain carries TRBV10-3 and TRBJ1-6; 7 nucleotides match TRBD1. The CDR3 spans 15 residues. The V gene's germline CDR1 is ENHRY and CDR2 SYGVKD. Germline trimming cut 3 bases from V and 6 bases from J; bases unmatched to any gene: 5. The chain's CDR3 is CAISDRTGSNSPLHF. CDR3 coding DNA: TGTGCCATCAGTGATAGGACAGGTAGTAATTCACCCCTCCACTTT.

The rearrangement joins TRBV3-1 (or the pseudogene TRBV3-2) to TRBJ1-3, with 10 bases identical to TRBD1. This CDR3 spans 13 amino acids. Trimming cost V 5 bases and J 9 bases; bases outside gene matches: 4. Per germline, CDR1 LGHDT and CDR2 YNNKEL (reference sequence). CDR3 sequence reads: CASSRQGATTIYF. Here the CDR3 DNA reads TGTGCCAGCAGCAGACAGGGGGCGACCACCATATATTTT.

This chain uses TRBV27 with TRBJ1-4; possible D gene TRBD1, 6 bases. Trimming took 2 bases from V and 16 from J, leaving 17 bases between them. The CDR3 is 13 residues long. The germline V gene encodes CDR1 MNHEY and CDR2 SMNVEV (reference sequence). The CDR3 reads CASSLQAGDYPFF. The CDR3 DNA follows: TGTGCCAGCAGTTTACAGGCAGGGGATTATCCGTTTTTT.

This clone was seen many times. The chain employs TRBV19 and TRBJ1-2; a possible D gene is TRBD1 (5 bases). The CDR3 loop spans 13 amino acids. Germline CDR1 reads LNHDA; CDR2 reads SQIVND (reference sequence). V was pared by 2 bases and J by 7 bases, with 11 bases between. The CDR3 nucleotides read TGTGCCAGTAGTATATTGGCACAGGCTGGCTACACCTTC. Its translation: CASSILAQAGYTF.

The rearrangement links TRBV10-1 to TRBJ2-7; the match to TRBD1 covers 7 bases. V shed 11 bases, J shed 7 bases, and the junction held 44 bases outside the gene matches. The germline CDR1 and CDR2 sequences are WNHNN and SYGVQD (reference sequence). The CDR3 has 23 residues. The CDR3: CAPWTGALHQQGLAKCRRGEQYF. The CDR3 nucleotides are TGCGCCCCTTGGACAGGAGCACTACACCAACAAGGTTTAGCAAAGTGTAGACGCGGGGAGCAGTACTTC.

V is TRBV2 and J is TRBJ1-2; no definite D call. The V and J ends lost 3 bases and 3 bases respectively, with 11 bases between them. CDR1 SNHLY and CDR2 FYNNEI come from the germline V gene. The length of the CDR3 is 14 residues. DNA for the CDR3: TGTGCCAGCAGTGAGGTTCCGGAGTACTATGGCTACACCTTC. This gives the protein CASSEVPEYYGYTF. Looking up the rest from reference TRBV2 and TRBJ1-2 gives the full variable domain: EPEVTQTPSHQVTQMGQEVILRCVPISNHLYFYWYRQILGQKVEFLVSFYNNEISEKSEIFDDQFSVERPDGSNFTLKIRSTKLEDSAMYFCASSEVPEYYGYTFGSGTRLTVV.

V is TRBV27 and J is TRBJ1-5, with D perhaps matching TRBD1 (5 bases). V lost 4 bases and J lost 0, with 10 bases in between. The CDR3 covers 15 residues. CDR1 is MNHEY and CDR2 is SMNVEV in the germline V gene (reference sequence). The DNA of the CDR3 is TGTGCCAGCAGTTCGAGACAGACTAGCAATCAGCCCCAGCATTTT. Translation gives CASSSRQTSNQPQHF.

J is TRBJ2-1 and V is TRBV3-1 (or the pseudogene TRBV3-2); 10 bases map to TRBD2. Germline V gives CDR1 LGHDT, CDR2 YNNKEL (reference sequence). The CDR3 covers 17 residues. J gave up 4 bases and V 3 bases, and 9 bases lay outside the gene matches. The CDR3 nucleotides are TGTGCCAGCAGCCACCGCCTAGCGGGGGCCTCGTACAATGAGCAGTTCTTC. It is translated as CASSHRLAGASYNEQFF.

This sequence joins TRBV5-5 and TRBJ2-3, with 10 bases identical to TRBD2. CDR3 length: 16 residues. Germline CDR1 and CDR2: SGHKS and YYEKEE (reference sequence). V shed 4 bases, J shed 5 bases, and the junction held 10 bases outside the gene matches. CDR3 in amino acids: CASSPTAGGRIDTQYF. The CDR3 coding sequence is TGTGCCAGCAGCCCAACAGCGGGGGGGCGAATAGATACGCAGTATTTT.

DNA of the CDR3: TGTGCCAGTAGCCAAACCGGGACAGGGAATCGTGAGCAGTTCTTC. Translating it yields CASSQTGTGNREQFF. This chain joins TRBV19 and TRBJ2-1; TRBD1 aligns across 9 bases. V was clipped by 6 bases and J by 9 bases; unmatched bases: 12. Germline loops: CDR1 LNHDA, CDR2 SQIVND (reference sequence). The CDR3 has 15 residues.

The rearrangement uses TRBV10-2 and TRBJ1-1, with 8 bases identical to TRBD1. Germline V gene data show CDR1 as WSHSY and CDR2 as SAAADI. V dropped 3 bases and J dropped 3; count of bases not matched to a gene: 3. The CDR3 totals 14 residues. The CDR3 region has the DNA TGCGCCAGCAGTGAACAGGGGGTGGACACTGAAGCTTTCTTT. Residues: CASSEQGVDTEAFF.

The rearrangement joins TRBV7-8 to TRBJ1-5; no clear D gene. V was trimmed by 2 bases and J by 4 bases, leaving 9 bases between them. In germline, CDR1 is SGHVS, CDR2 FQNEAQ. The CDR3 spans 14 residues. CDR3: CASSLSGTNQPQHF. The CDR3 DNA follows: TGTGCCAGCAGCTTATCGGGAACGAATCAGCCCCAGCATTTT.